The 19 T cell receptor beta chains listed next were all sequenced from one sample in a study of regulatory T cells in long-lasting Graves disease. As for time point: persistent/refractory GD, antithyroid drugs over 5 years with positive TRAb. There was RNA extracted from PBMCs, and the TCR library was made from it. The authors built TCR beta libraries using iRepertoire HTBI primers and Arm-PCR of CDR3 regions. TCRdb fed the multiplex PCR reads into MiXCR, producing one record per CDR3 protein. The data show approximately 360,000 distinct CDR3 sequences, roughly 20% seen once. The material sequenced was peripheral blood mononuclear cells (PBMCs), taken when the disease was refractory, from a patient treated with antithyroid drugs. These receptors all stem from a woman aged 40 to 49 with Graves disease.

The table lists this clonotype with many counts. This rearrangement joins TRBV6-1 to TRBJ2-7; 7 bases agree with TRBD1. V lost 5 bases, J lost 6 bases, and 4 bases stayed unmatched. Germline CDR1 is MNHNS and CDR2 is SASEGT. This CDR3 spans 12 amino acids. CDR3 residues: CASSTGTAEQYF. The CDR3 DNA follows: TGTGCCAGCAGTACCGGGACAGCCGAGCAGTACTTC.

On this clonotype itself: A much more abundant neighbour one base away suggests this may be a read error. This chain links TRBV24-1 with TRBJ1-5, with D unresolved. Germline V gene lookup returns CDR1 KGHDR and CDR2 SFDVKD. V was clipped by 5 bases and J by 1 base, with 8 bases between them. This CDR3 comprises 14 residues. CDR3 region: CATSVLRSNQPQHF. CDR3 DNA: TGTGCCACCAGTGTTTTACGGAGCAATCAGCCCCAGCATTTT.

The V call is TRBV7-9, the J call TRBJ2-2; 14 bases are a match to TRBD2. Germline assignment: CDR1 SEHNR and CDR2 FQNEAQ (reference sequence). The CDR3 is 18 amino acids. With 5 bases clipped from V and 3 bases from J, the junction kept 8 bases outside the gene matches. CDR3 loop: CASSEGTSGSWYTGELFF. The CDR3 bases are TGTGCCAGCAGCGAGGGGACTAGCGGGAGTTGGTACACCGGGGAGCTGTTTTTT.

The table lists this clonotype with many counts. The chain combines TRBV6-1 with TRBJ1-2; no definite D call. The germline V gene has CDR1 MNHNS and CDR2 SASEGT. V dropped 6 bases and J dropped 2 bases, with 13 bases sitting between them. This CDR3 has 14 amino acids. CDR3 nucleotides: TGTGCCAGCAGGGTATCCCAGGAGAACTATGGCTACACCTTC. Encoded protein: CASRVSQENYGYTF.

This clonotype was counted ten times or more. V gene TRBV29-1 combines with J gene TRBJ1-2, with 7 bases fitting TRBD1. The CDR3 spans 11 residues. The V gene's germline CDR1 is SQVTM and CDR2 ANQGSEA. The V and J ends lost 6 bases and 6 bases, in that order; junction bases with no gene match: 4. Here the CDR3 DNA reads TGCAGCGTCGGACAGGTCCATGGCTACACCTTC. Translation gives CSVGQVHGYTF.

This clonotype came up many times. This chain links TRBV5-1 with TRBJ1-1, with D unclear. V lost 1 base, J lost 5 bases, and 12 bases lay in between. Germline loops: CDR1 SGHRS, CDR2 YFSETQ. CDR3 length: 14 amino acids. DNA of the CDR3: TGCGCCAGCAGCTTGCTTCTCGAGGGAACTGAAGCTTTCTTT. Protein sequence: CASSLLLEGTEAFF.

This clonotype was seen more than once but under ten times. The CDR3 loop is CASSPGLRKWETQYF. The CDR3 DNA reads TGTGCCAGCAGTCCCGGGCTGAGGAAATGGGAGACCCAGTACTTC. V usage is TRBV14 and J usage is TRBJ2-5, with unresolved D. This CDR3 is built from 15 residues. CDR1 and CDR2 from the germline V gene are SGHDN and FVKESK. The V and J ends lost 6 bases and 5 bases respectively, with 19 bases between them.

V is TRBV12-3 or TRBV12-4 and J is TRBJ2-1; D gene uncertain. The CDR3 extends over 11 amino acids. The V end was cut by 6 bases, the J end by 5 bases, with 5 bases between. CDR3 nucleotide sequence: TGTGCCAGCAGAAATAACAATGAGCAGTTCTTC. It encodes CASRNNNEQFF.

In this sample, this clonotype turned up many times. J is TRBJ2-5 and V is TRBV10-3; possibly TRBD2 for D (7 bases). The length of the CDR3 is 15 residues. The V end was cut by 3 bases, the J end by 5 bases, with 16 bases between. Germline CDR1 reads ENHRY; CDR2 reads SYGVKD. CDR3 sequence: CAISDQRDGGETQYF. The CDR3 DNA reads TGTGCCATCAGTGACCAGCGGGATGGGGGCGAGACCCAGTACTTC.

This clonotype was counted ten times or more. J is TRBJ2-7 and V is TRBV12-3 or TRBV12-4; 9 bases are a match to TRBD1. With V trimmed by 6 bases and J by 5 bases, 8 bases remained unmatched. The CDR3 runs to 14 residues. Written as DNA, the CDR3 is TGTGCCAGCAGACGGACAGGGGTTCGGAACGAGCAGTACTTC. This encodes CASRRTGVRNEQYF.

Ten or more counts support this clonotype. This chain connects TRBV19 to TRBJ1-1; D gene ambiguous. The V gene lost 2 bases and the J gene lost 4 bases, with 14 bases spanning the gap. The CDR3 is 15 residues long. Germline-derived CDR1 and CDR2 are LNHDA and SQIVND (reference sequence). Here the CDR3 reads CASSIYPEAGTEAFF. In nucleotides, the CDR3 is TGTGCCAGTAGTATATATCCGGAGGCGGGCACTGAAGCTTTCTTT.

The chain recombines TRBV20-1 with TRBJ2-3, with D hard to call. The germline gives CDR1 DFQATT, CDR2 SNEGSKA (reference sequence). V dropped 3 bases and J dropped 0 bases, with 10 bases sitting between them. The CDR3 has 14 residues. The CDR3 bases are TGCAGTGCTAGTCCCGCACAGAGCACAGATACGCAGTATTTT. It yields the protein CSASPAQSTDTQYF.

The chain recombines TRBV19 with TRBJ1-5, with TRBD1 identical over 7 bases. The CDR3 runs to 18 residues. Trimming took 3 bases from V and 0 from J; bases not matched to a gene: 11. The germline V gene has CDR1 LNHDA and CDR2 SQIVND (reference sequence). CDR3 sequence reads: CASSMDRIGEYSNQPQHF. The CDR3 nucleotides read TGTGCCAGTAGTATGGACAGGATAGGCGAGTATAGCAATCAGCCCCAGCATTTT.

This clonotype was counted between two and nine times. The V call is TRBV18, the J call TRBJ2-5; TRBD2 matches 7 bases. Germline CDR1 is KGHSH and CDR2 is LQKENI. The V and J ends lost 1 base and 4 bases, in that order; junction bases with no gene match: 9. This CDR3 is built from 16 residues. CDR3 amino acids: CASSPQLAQAGETQYF. In DNA, the CDR3 is TGTGCCAGCTCACCACAACTAGCGCAGGCAGGAGAGACCCAGTACTTC.

With respect to this clonotype: This may stem from a read error, because a much larger clone lies one nucleotide away. The V and J genes are TRBV6-2 or TRBV6-3 and TRBJ2-5; D unclear. CDR1 and CDR2 (germline): MNHEY, SVGEGT. CDR3 length: 15 residues. Trimming took 2 bases from V and 1 from J, leaving 11 bases between them. The CDR3 is CASSYEASCQETQYF. The CDR3 DNA follows: TGTGCCAGCAGTTACGAGGCCTCGTGCCAAGAGACCCAGTACTTC.

This clonotype was seen only once. The CDR3 sequence is CASSFMGALSGNTIYF. In nucleotides, the CDR3 is TGTGCCAGCAGCTTCATGGGGGCACTCTCTGGAAACACCATATATTTT. The V call is TRBV5-4, the J call TRBJ1-3; D perhaps matches TRBD1 (6 bases). CDR3 length equals 16 residues. Germline loops: CDR1 SGHNT, CDR2 YYREEE (reference sequence). V shed 2 bases and J shed 0 bases, with 12 bases lying between them.

This clonotype showed up just a few times. The chain employs TRBV11-1 and TRBJ2-7, with 9 bases matching TRBD1. Germline-derived CDR1 and CDR2 are SGHAT and FQDESV (reference sequence). The CDR3 loop spans 15 amino acids. V shed 5 bases and J 2 bases; nucleotides not matched to a gene: 7. CDR3 protein: CASSDGTGLTYEQYF. Written as DNA, the CDR3 is TGTGCCAGCAGCGACGGGACAGGGCTAACCTACGAGCAGTACTTC.

The sample holds a few counts of this clonotype. J is TRBJ1-3 and V is TRBV14; no firm D call. Trimming left V 0 bases short and J 3 bases short, with 12 bases between. The length of the CDR3 is 16 residues. Looked up from germline, CDR1 is SGHDN and CDR2 is FVKESK. Here the CDR3 DNA reads TGTGCCAGCAGCCAAGACGGTGGAGGAAGTGGAAACACCATATATTTT. As protein: CASSQDGGGSGNTIYF. The full variable domain, completed using reference TRBV14 and TRBJ1-3, is EAGVTQFPSHSVIEKGQTVTLRCDPISGHDNLYWYRRVMGKEIKFLLHFVKESKQDESGMPNNRFLAERTGGTYSTLKVQPAELEDSGVYFCASSQDGGGSGNTIYFGEGSWLTVV.

This clonotype was found many times. V and J are TRBV12-3 or TRBV12-4 and TRBJ2-7; no definite D call. Trimming removed 5 bases at V and 12 bases at J, with 20 bases between. The CDR3 is 13 amino acids. Here the CDR3 DNA reads TGTGCCAGCAGTCTATTTCTGAGTGAGAACCGGTACTTC. Encoded protein: CASSLFLSENRYF.